A single TCR beta chain is shown here with its context. Deletions cut 5 bases from V and 0 bases from J, with 14 bases between. CDR3 length: 15 amino acids. CDR1 is SGHNT and CDR2 is YYREEE in the germline V gene (reference sequence). The sample is drawn from a study of blood T cell repertoires in COVID-19. About the research overall: Whether acute or convalescent, the COVID-19 samples came from the United States, Italy and Spain.

Assay: immunoSEQ multiplex PCR; the TCRdb copy retains only in-frame clones and omits some. The table lists approximately 170,000 clones, more than 70% of them singletons, with roughly 6% in the top ten. The chain combines TRBV5-4 with TRBJ1-2; no definite D call. Material for sequencing was PBMCs or T cells enriched from blood (not recorded which). This clonotype originated in a man between 35 and 55 years old who had recovered from COVID-19. The CDR3 is CASRTPTGPNYGYTF. The DNA for the CDR3 is TGTGCCAGCAGAACCCCGACGGGTCCTAACTATGGCTACACCTTC.